The 18 T cell receptor beta chains reported below all come from one sample, sequenced in a study of cytomegalovirus exposure and HLA in healthy donors. In the PCR, 60 Vbeta and 13 Jbeta primers were used. Clones were read by immunoSEQ multiplex PCR, and TCRdb kept only the in-frame ones, dropping some. The table for this sample gives approximately 120,000 clones. Sequenced material: PBMCs. The receptors here all came from a man younger than 40 in good health and CMV-seronegative.

The gene calls are TRBV7-9 and TRBJ2-5; weak D call: TRBD2 (5 bases). This CDR3 spans 14 amino acids. Germline V lookup: CDR1 SEHNR, CDR2 FQNEAQ (reference sequence). V dropped 3 bases and J dropped 2 bases, with 10 bases sitting between them. CDR3 amino acids: CASSLKGAQETQYF. In DNA, the CDR3 is TGTGCCAGCAGCTTGAAGGGAGCTCAAGAGACCCAGTACTTC. The variable domain in full, completed from reference TRBV7-9 and TRBJ2-5, reads DTGVSQNPRHKITKRGQNVTFRCDPISEHNRLYWYRQTLGQGPEFLTYFQNEAQLEKSRLLSDRFSAERPKGSFSTLEIQRTEQGDSAMYLCASSLKGAQETQYFGPGTRLLVL.

The chain combines TRBV29-1 with TRBJ1-4; 12 bases fit TRBD1. CDR3 size: 18 residues. V shed 7 bases, J shed 7 bases, and the junction held 19 bases outside the gene matches. Germline lookup yields CDR1 SQVTM and CDR2 ANQGSEA. The CDR3 protein is CSASPVLGTGGAGEKLFF. The CDR3, as DNA: TGCAGCGCCTCCCCTGTTTTGGGGACAGGGGGCGCAGGTGAAAAACTGTTTTTT.

The V gene is TRBV28, the J gene TRBJ2-7; 8 bases are a match to TRBD1. Germline V lookup: CDR1 MDHEN, CDR2 SYDVKM. This CDR3 contains 13 residues. With 6 bases clipped from V and 3 bases from J, the junction kept 4 bases outside the gene matches. In nucleotides, the CDR3 is TGTGCCAGCAGGGGACAGGAGTTCTACGAGCAGTACTTC. It translates to CASRGQEFYEQYF.

The gene calls are TRBV5-1 and TRBJ1-2, with TRBD1 as a possible D gene (5 bases). Germline-derived CDR1 and CDR2 are SGHRS and YFSETQ. This CDR3 region has 17 residues. The V end lost 5 bases, the J end lost 2 bases, and 22 bases lay between the germline ends. For the CDR3, the DNA is TGCGCCAGCAGAGCCGGGAGGTGGGACCAGGGCAACTATGGCTACACCTTC. Translated: CASRAGRWDQGNYGYTF.

The chain carries TRBV18 and TRBJ2-7, with TRBD2 identical over 15 bases. The CDR3 contains 17 residues. Losses at the gene ends were 4 bases for V and 4 bases for J; bases not matched to a gene: 8. The V gene's germline CDR1 is KGHSH and CDR2 LQKENI. For the CDR3, the DNA is TGTGCCAGCTCACAAGGACTAGCGGGAGGGATGGTTTACGAGCAGTACTTC. This gives the protein CASSQGLAGGMVYEQYF.

The chain links TRBV5-4 to TRBJ2-7; 10 bases match TRBD2. The CDR3 spans 14 residues. V gave up 0 bases and J gave up 4 bases; unmatched junction bases: 1. Germline V gene sequence: CDR1 SGHNT, CDR2 YYREEE (reference sequence). CDR3 DNA sequence: TGTGCCAGCAGCTTGGAGCGGGGGGGATACGAGCAGTACTTC. Protein product: CASSLERGGYEQYF.

The chain employs TRBV28 and TRBJ1-5, with 8 bases aligning to TRBD1. Trimming removed 6 bases from V and 5 bases from J; junction bases left unmatched: 9. This CDR3 comprises 15 residues. Germline CDR1 reads MDHEN; CDR2 reads SYDVKM. CDR3 bases: TGTGCCAGCAGCCCGCCCCCAGGGGGCGATCAGCCCCAGCATTTT. Its translation: CASSPPPGGDQPQHF.

The J gene is TRBJ1-4, the V gene TRBV27; the D gene is possibly TRBD1 (6 bases). Germline CDR1 and CDR2: MNHEY and SMNVEV (reference sequence). This CDR3 has 14 amino acids. The V gene lost 6 bases and the J gene lost 8 bases, with 16 bases spanning the gap. Written as DNA, the CDR3 is TGTGCCAGCAGCCGGCGGGGGGCCGGGGAAAAACTGTTTTTT. Translated: CASSRRGAGEKLFF.

The chain employs TRBV2 and TRBJ1-1; no firm D call. V lost 6 bases and J lost 0, with 5 bases in between. CDR1 is SNHLY and CDR2 is FYNNEI in the germline V gene. The CDR3 has 12 amino acids. As DNA, the CDR3 is TGTGCCAGCAGATCAATGAACACTGAAGCTTTCTTT. This encodes CASRSMNTEAFF.

This chain uses TRBV5-1 with TRBJ2-2, with TRBD1 identical over 10 bases. In germline, CDR1 is SGHRS, CDR2 YFSETQ. Trimming at V came to 0 bases and at J to 5 bases, leaving 1 base not matched to a gene. CDR3 length: 15 amino acids. CDR3 coding DNA: TGCGCCAGCAGCTTGGGGACAGGGGGAACCGGGGAGCTGTTTTTT. It is translated as CASSLGTGGTGELFF.

The CDR3: CAWSGQGGFEKLFF. CDR3 bases: TGTGCCTGGAGTGGACAGGGCGGGTTTGAAAAACTGTTTTTT. V and J are TRBV30 and TRBJ1-4; TRBD1 matches at 7 bases. J lost 7 bases, V lost 1 base, and 6 bases had no gene match. The CDR3 spans 14 residues. Germline CDR1 is GTSNPN and CDR2 is SVGIG (reference sequence).

The V gene is TRBV5-1, the J gene TRBJ2-5, with 8 bases identical to TRBD2. The V segment lost 1 base and the J segment 1 base; nucleotides outside the gene matches: 3. The CDR3 sequence is 15 residues long. From germline, CDR1 is SGHRS and CDR2 YFSETQ. In nucleotides, the CDR3 is TGCGCCAGCAGCTTGTCTGGACTAGCCCAAGAGACCCAGTACTTC. The encoded protein is CASSLSGLAQETQYF.

The chain is built from TRBV30 and TRBJ2-7; 7 bases are shared with TRBD1. The V and J ends lost 1 base and 4 bases, in that order; junction bases with no gene match: 13. Germline V CDR1 and CDR2: GTSNPN, SVGIG (reference sequence). This CDR3 comprises 16 residues. As DNA, the CDR3 is TGTGCCTGGAGTGCCCGGGCTATACAGGGGTTGTACGAGCAGTACTTC. This gives the protein CAWSARAIQGLYEQYF.

The chain recombines TRBV27 with TRBJ2-5; TRBD2 matches at 8 bases. The CDR3 has 13 amino acids. CDR1 is MNHEY and CDR2 is SMNVEV in the germline V gene (reference sequence). With V trimmed by 5 bases and J by 5 bases, 4 bases remained unmatched. Here the CDR3 DNA reads TGTGCCAGCAGTATAGCGGGATGGGAGACCCAGTACTTC. It codes for CASSIAGWETQYF.

This chain joins TRBV5-1 and TRBJ2-5; 10 bases are a match to TRBD1. The end of the DNA fits TRBJ2-7 better, so the J call may be wrong. The germline CDR1 and CDR2 sequences are SGHRS and YFSETQ. The CDR3 is 15 amino acids. The CDR3 loop reads CASSPRTGGGFEQYF. CDR3 bases: TGCGCCAGCAGCCCAAGGACAGGGGGAGGATTCGAGCAGTACTTC.

The genes are TRBV27 and TRBJ2-2, with D possibly being TRBD2 (6 bases). The germline V gene has CDR1 MNHEY and CDR2 SMNVEV (reference sequence). This CDR3 is 13 amino acids long. V was trimmed by 2 bases and J by 6 bases, leaving 7 bases between them. The CDR3 DNA is TGTGCCAGCAGTTTACGCGGGGCCGGGGAGCTGTTTTTT. As protein: CASSLRGAGELFF.

The chain carries TRBV28 and TRBJ2-2, with 9 bases that match TRBD2. The germline V gene encodes CDR1 MDHEN and CDR2 SYDVKM. V shed 6 bases, J shed 7 bases, and the junction held 9 bases outside the gene matches. The CDR3 is 15 amino acids. This chain's CDR3 is CASSRLAATVGELFF. CDR3 sequence (DNA): TGTGCCAGCAGCCGACTAGCGGCAACGGTCGGGGAGCTGTTTTTT.

The chain combines TRBV5-4 with TRBJ2-6; 8 bases line up with TRBD1. Germline CDR1 and CDR2: SGHNT and YYREEE (reference sequence). The ends lost 4 bases at V and 1 base at J; junction bases unmatched: 7. The CDR3 has 17 residues. This CDR3 reads CASSPDRANSGANVLTF. The CDR3 coding sequence is TGTGCCAGCAGCCCGGACAGGGCTAATTCTGGGGCCAACGTCCTGACTTTC.